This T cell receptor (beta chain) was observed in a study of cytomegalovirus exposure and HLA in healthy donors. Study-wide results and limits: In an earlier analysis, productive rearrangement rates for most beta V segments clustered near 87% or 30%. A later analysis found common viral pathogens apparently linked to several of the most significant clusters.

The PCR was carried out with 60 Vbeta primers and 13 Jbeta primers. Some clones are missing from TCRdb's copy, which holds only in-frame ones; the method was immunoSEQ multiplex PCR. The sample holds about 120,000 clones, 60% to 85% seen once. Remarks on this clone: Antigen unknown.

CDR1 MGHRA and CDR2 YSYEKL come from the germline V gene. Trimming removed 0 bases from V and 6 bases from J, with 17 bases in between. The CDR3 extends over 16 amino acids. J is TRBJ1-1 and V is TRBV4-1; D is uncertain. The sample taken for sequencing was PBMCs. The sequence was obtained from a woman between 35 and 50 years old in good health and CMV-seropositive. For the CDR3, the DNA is TGCGCCAGCAGCCAAGAGGCCCGGGGTTTAGGATCTGAAGCTTTCTTT. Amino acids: CASSQEARGLGSEAFF.